The 29 T cell receptor beta chains below were found in one sample sequenced in a study of blood T cells in healthy people across ages. Using a J-beta primer mix together with a sample-barcoded 5' primer, a second PCR was run for 7 to 11 cycles. MiXCR was run by TCRdb on the 5' RACE reads, yielding one entry per CDR3 protein. The sample records 1 million or so distinct CDR3 sequences, 40% to 55% being singletons. The sequenced sample consisted of blood. The receptor set was obtained from a woman aged 55 to 70 in good health.

The chain combines TRBV29-1 with TRBJ2-1; D gene unclear. The V gene lost 0 bases and the J gene lost 5 bases, with 14 bases spanning the gap. The CDR3 is made up of 15 amino acids. The germline V gene has CDR1 SQVTM and CDR2 ANQGSEA. The CDR3: CSVEDSRLRNNEQFF. The DNA of the CDR3 is TGCAGCGTTGAAGATTCACGTCTACGGAACAATGAGCAGTTCTTC.

The table lists this clonotype with a few counts. The rearrangement links TRBV5-1 to TRBJ2-3; 7 bases agree with TRBD2. CDR1 is SGHRS and CDR2 is YFSETQ in the germline V gene. CDR3 length: 14 amino acids. V lost 0 bases and J lost 5; bases outside the gene matches: 3. The CDR3 spells CASSLVAGEDTQYF. The CDR3 DNA is TGCGCCAGCAGCTTGGTTGCGGGAGAAGATACGCAGTATTTT.

This clonotype was observed many times. The chain combines TRBV10-3 with TRBJ2-7, with D perhaps matching TRBD1 or TRBD2 (5 bases each). Trimming took off 3 bases at V and 0 bases at J, with 9 bases between the two ends. Germline lookup yields CDR1 ENHRY and CDR2 SYGVKD. The CDR3 length is 14 residues. CDR3 protein: CAISDRDPSYEQYF. CDR3 in DNA: TGTGCCATCAGTGACCGGGACCCCTCCTACGAGCAGTACTTC.

This sequence joins TRBV7-8 and TRBJ1-2; D may be TRBD1 (5 bases). The CDR3 length is 14 residues. Trimming left V 4 bases short and J 8 bases short, with 17 bases between. Looked up from germline, CDR1 is SGHVS and CDR2 is FQNEAQ. The chain's CDR3 is CASSSRDGSRGYTF. CDR3 coding DNA: TGTGCCAGCAGCTCCAGGGATGGCAGCCGGGGCTACACCTTC.

To note about this clonotype: One junction end disagrees with the germline gene, perhaps due to a read error. The chain carries TRBV9 and TRBJ2-1; TRBD1 agrees at 8 bases. The CDR3 length is 16 residues. Germline CDR1 is SGDLS and CDR2 is YYNGEE. CDR3: CASNVTQGDRYNEQFF. CDR3 nucleotide sequence: TGTGCCAGCAACGTAACTCAGGGGGACAGGTACAATGAGCAGTTCTTC.

This clonotype was counted many times. This sequence joins TRBV28 and TRBJ2-7, with D perhaps matching TRBD1 (6 bases). The CDR3 has 14 amino acids. With 6 bases removed from V and 3 bases from J, the gap between germline ends came to 15 bases. The germline CDR1 and CDR2 sequences are MDHEN and SYDVKM. The chain's CDR3 is CASRPQQGNYEQYF. CDR3 coding DNA: TGTGCCAGCAGACCACAACAGGGTAACTACGAGCAGTACTTC. The variable domain in full, completed from reference TRBV28 and TRBJ2-7, reads DVKVTQSSRYLVKRTGEKVFLECVQDMDHENMFWYRQDPGLGLRLIYFSYDVKMKEKGDIPEGYSVSREKKERFSLILESASTNQTSMYLCASRPQQGNYEQYFGPGTRLTVT.

The gene calls are TRBV27 and TRBJ1-2, with D unclear. Trimming stripped 7 bases from V and 8 bases from J, with 20 bases between. CDR3 size: 14 residues. Looked up from germline, CDR1 is MNHEY and CDR2 is SMNVEV (reference sequence). DNA of the CDR3: TGTGCCAGCACCACTTTAGGGTCCTCCGGGGGCTACACCTTC. The encoded protein is CASTTLGSSGGYTF.

This chain links TRBV6-6 with TRBJ2-1; no firm D call. Matching the DNA end better, TRBJ2-7 makes the J call doubtful. The germline CDR1 and CDR2 sequences are MNHNY and SVGAGI (reference sequence). The length of the CDR3 is 15 residues. The CDR3 sequence: CASTPVTAPYNEQYF. The CDR3 nucleotides are TGTGCCAGCACCCCTGTCACCGCCCCCTACAATGAGCAGTACTTC.

This clonotype showed up just once. This chain joins TRBV25-1 and TRBJ2-1, with 9 bases aligning to TRBD2. V shed 6 bases, J shed 10 bases, and the junction held 7 bases outside the gene matches. This CDR3 region has 13 residues. Germline assignment: CDR1 MGHDK and CDR2 SYGVNS. The chain's CDR3 is CASSAGGIGEQFF. The CDR3 DNA follows: TGTGCCAGCAGCGCGGGAGGGATAGGGGAGCAGTTCTTC.

This chain uses TRBV7-9 with TRBJ2-7, with D uncertain. Trimming took off 4 bases at V and 2 bases at J, with 15 bases between the two ends. CDR1 and CDR2 from the germline V gene are SEHNR and FQNEAQ (reference sequence). The CDR3 spans 15 residues. The CDR3 nucleotides are TGTGCCAGCAGCTCAAAGGAGCAGGAGCCCTACGAGCAGTACTTC. Translated, it gives CASSSKEQEPYEQYF.

This clonotype was seen only a few times. The chain combines TRBV27 with TRBJ1-1; TRBD1 aligns across 7 bases. Germline CDR1 reads MNHEY; CDR2 reads SMNVEV (reference sequence). V lost 6 bases, J lost 5 bases, and 3 bases stayed unmatched. CDR3 length: 12 amino acids. The CDR3 is CASRTGVTEAFF. In DNA form, the CDR3 reads TGTGCCAGCAGAACAGGGGTGACTGAAGCTTTCTTT.

CDR3 DNA sequence: TGTGCCAGCAGCGTAGTTGTACACGGTGGGGAGACCCAGTACTTC. Translating gives CASSVVVHGGETQYF. The chain has TRBV9 and TRBJ2-5; no clear D. The CDR3 runs 15 residues. V lost 0 bases and J lost 5, with 14 bases in between. Germline lookup yields CDR1 SGDLS and CDR2 YYNGEE.

The rearrangement links TRBV12-3 or TRBV12-4 to TRBJ2-1; a possible D gene is TRBD2 (5 bases). The end of the DNA fits TRBJ2-7 better, so the J call may be wrong. The CDR3 runs to 14 residues. The CDR3, as DNA: TGTGCCAGCAGGACTGGGAGCTCCTACAATGAGCAGTACTTC. It codes for CASRTGSSYNEQYF.

This clonotype was detected once. The V gene is TRBV10-1, the J gene TRBJ2-3; D not certain. V was pared by 8 bases and J by 0 bases, with 12 bases between. Germline CDR1 reads WNHNN; CDR2 reads SYGVQD (reference sequence). This CDR3 has 14 residues. The CDR3 loop is CASAGYTSTDTQYF. The CDR3, as DNA: TGCGCCAGCGCCGGTTATACCAGCACAGATACGCAGTATTTT.

Of note for this clonotype: A read error is possible here, since a much larger clone lies one base away. The rearrangement uses TRBV4-2 and TRBJ2-5, with TRBD2 matching 7 bases. Trimming took 0 bases from V and 11 from J; bases not matched to a gene: 9. The CDR3 is 14 amino acids. Germline V lookup: CDR1 LGHNA, CDR2 YNFKEQ. Here the CDR3 DNA reads TGTGCCAGCAGCCAAGATAGCTCGGGGGGTGAGCAGTACTTC. This sequence encodes CASSQDSSGGEQYF.

The chain links TRBV30 to TRBJ2-3; 8 nucleotides line up with TRBD2. With V trimmed by 1 base and J by 3 bases, 12 bases remained unmatched. Germline lookup yields CDR1 GTSNPN and CDR2 SVGIG (reference sequence). The CDR3 totals 17 residues. For the CDR3, the DNA is TGTGCCTGGAGTGATCACGACGGCGGGAGGTCGACAGATACGCAGTATTTT. Its protein is CAWSDHDGGRSTDTQYF. The whole variable domain, remainder taken from reference TRBV30 and TRBJ2-3, is SQTIHQWPATLVQPVGSPLSLECTVEGTSNPNLYWYRQAAGRGLQLLFYSVGIGQISSEVPQNLSASRPQDRQFILSSKKLLLSDSGFYLCAWSDHDGGRSTDTQYFGPGTRLTVL.

The chain carries TRBV27 and TRBJ1-5; D is possibly TRBD1 (5 bases). Germline V gene data show CDR1 as MNHEY and CDR2 as SMNVEV (reference sequence). CDR3 size: 15 residues. V was clipped by 2 bases and J by 6 bases, with 14 bases between them. CDR3 DNA sequence: TGTGCCAGCAGTTTAGAGGGGTCAGGGACTCAGCCCCAGCATTTT. It translates to CASSLEGSGTQPQHF.

This chain links TRBV3-1 with TRBJ1-1, with D maybe TRBD1 (5 bases). Germline CDR1 and CDR2: LGHDT and YNNKEL (reference sequence). The V and J ends lost 5 bases and 5 bases respectively, with 12 bases between them. The CDR3 has 13 residues. CDR3 amino acids: CASSWGSKTEAFF. CDR3 DNA: TGTGCCAGCAGCTGGGGGTCTAAGACTGAAGCTTTCTTT.

V is TRBV7-9 and J is TRBJ1-2, with D unresolved. Between the trimmed V and J ends, which lost 5 bases and 3 bases, there was a span of 16 bases. Germline CDR1 reads SEHNR; CDR2 reads FQNEAQ (reference sequence). The CDR3 runs 15 residues. The CDR3 is CASSPWQFTDYGYTF. The CDR3 region has the DNA TGTGCCAGCAGCCCCTGGCAGTTCACGGACTATGGCTACACCTTC.

This chain joins TRBV15 and TRBJ2-3; a possible D gene is TRBD2 (6 bases). Trimming shortened V by 4 bases and J by 8 bases, and 16 bases separated the two germline ends. The CDR3 spans 14 residues. Germline lookup yields CDR1 LNHNV and CDR2 YYDKDF (reference sequence). The CDR3 protein is CATSNSGPEGTQYF. CDR3 DNA: TGTGCCACCAGCAATAGCGGTCCCGAGGGTACGCAGTATTTT.

The chain employs TRBV3-1 and TRBJ2-7; D gene unclear. Trimming left V 1 base short and J 0 bases short, with 10 bases between. CDR3 length: 15 residues. CDR1 is LGHDT and CDR2 is YNNKEL in the germline V gene (reference sequence). DNA of the CDR3: TGTGCCAGCAGCCAAGGGTGGCAGAGCTCCTACGAGCAGTACTTC. This encodes CASSQGWQSSYEQYF.

The V and J genes are TRBV14 and TRBJ2-6; D is uncertain. From germline, CDR1 is SGHDN and CDR2 FVKESK. Trimming stripped 6 bases from V and 2 bases from J, with 8 bases between. This CDR3 region has 14 residues. The CDR3 DNA is TGTGCCAGCAGTGCTGGTCCTGGGGCCAACGTCCTGACTTTC. Encoded protein: CASSAGPGANVLTF.

This chain joins TRBV7-2 and TRBJ1-1; D is unclear. The CDR3 loop spans 14 amino acids. V shed 1 base and J shed 1 base, with 7 bases lying between them. Germline CDR1 and CDR2: SGHTA and FQGNSA. CDR3 DNA: TGTGCCAGCAGCTTAGGAGTCGCGAACACTGAAGCTTTCTTT. Protein product: CASSLGVANTEAFF.

The J gene is TRBJ2-1, the V gene TRBV27, with no clear D. The CDR3 runs 13 residues. Trimming took off 7 bases at V and 4 bases at J, with 11 bases between the two ends. Germline CDR1 and CDR2: MNHEY and SMNVEV (reference sequence). CDR3 in amino acids: CASTDEIYNEQFF. The CDR3 DNA follows: TGTGCCAGCACAGACGAAATTTACAATGAGCAGTTCTTC.

V and J are TRBV14 and TRBJ2-1; 10 bases are shared with TRBD2. The DNA end favors TRBJ2-7, so the J call may be wrong. Germline CDR1 reads SGHDN; CDR2 reads FVKESK. This CDR3 has 14 amino acids. The CDR3 protein is CASSHGLADYEQYF. For the CDR3, the DNA is TGTGCCAGCAGCCACGGACTAGCGGATTACGAGCAGTACTTC.

This clonotype was counted only a few times. V and J are TRBV2 and TRBJ2-7; TRBD2 aligns across 8 bases. The CDR3 contains 13 residues. The V and J ends lost 7 bases and 4 bases, in that order; junction bases with no gene match: 6. Germline V lookup: CDR1 SNHLY, CDR2 FYNNEI. CDR3 protein: CASKTGGPYEQYF. Written as DNA, the CDR3 is TGTGCCAGCAAAACGGGAGGGCCGTACGAGCAGTACTTC.

V usage is TRBV4-2 and J usage is TRBJ2-4, with D possibly matching TRBD2 (7 bases). From germline, CDR1 is LGHNA and CDR2 YNFKEQ. This CDR3 has 13 amino acids. V was pared by 4 bases and J by 8 bases, with 12 bases between. The CDR3 DNA follows: TGTGCCAGCAGCCGGGGGGGCGAGGACATTCAGTACTTC. Its translation is CASSRGGEDIQYF.

This chain links TRBV5-4 with TRBJ2-5; TRBD1 aligns across 7 bases. CDR1 and CDR2 from the germline V gene are SGHNT and YYREEE (reference sequence). The ends lost 3 bases at V and 0 bases at J; junction bases unmatched: 8. The CDR3 has 16 residues. CDR3 in DNA: TGTGCCAGCAGCTCACCGGACAGGCCGAACCAAGAGACCCAGTACTTC. Protein product: CASSSPDRPNQETQYF.

V and J are TRBV7-2 and TRBJ2-7; tentatively, D is TRBD1 (5 bases). The CDR3 runs to 14 residues. Trimming removed 4 bases at V and 1 base at J, with 11 bases between. CDR1 and CDR2 from the germline V gene are SGHTA and FQGNSA. CDR3 region: CASSSYRPSYEQYF. CDR3 nucleotides: TGTGCCAGCAGCTCTTACAGGCCATCCTACGAGCAGTACTTC.